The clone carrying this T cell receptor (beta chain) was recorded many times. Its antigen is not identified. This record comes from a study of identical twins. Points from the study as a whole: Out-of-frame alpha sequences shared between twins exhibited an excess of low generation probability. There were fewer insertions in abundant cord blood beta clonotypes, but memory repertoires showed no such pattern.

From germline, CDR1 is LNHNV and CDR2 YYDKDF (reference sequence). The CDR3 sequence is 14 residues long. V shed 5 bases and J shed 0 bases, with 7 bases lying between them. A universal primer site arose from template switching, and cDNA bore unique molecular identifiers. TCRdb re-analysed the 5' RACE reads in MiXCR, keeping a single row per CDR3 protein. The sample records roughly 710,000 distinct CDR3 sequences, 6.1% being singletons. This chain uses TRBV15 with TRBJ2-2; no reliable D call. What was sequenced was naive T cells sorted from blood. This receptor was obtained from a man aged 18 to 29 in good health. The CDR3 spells CATSSTSNTGELFF. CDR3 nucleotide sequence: TGTGCCACCAGCTCTACGTCGAACACCGGGGAGCTGTTTTTT. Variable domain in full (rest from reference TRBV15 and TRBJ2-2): DAMVIQNPRYQVTQFGKPVTLSCSQTLNHNVMYWYQQKSSQAPKLLFHYYDKDFNNEADTPDNFQSRRPNTSFCFLDIRSPGLGDTAMYLCATSSTSNTGELFFGEGSRLTVL.